The sample holds a few counts of the clone carrying this TCR beta chain. This CDR3 has 13 residues. V dropped 8 bases and J dropped 4 bases, with 11 bases sitting between them. Germline CDR1 reads SGHTA; CDR2 reads FQGNSA. The data were taken from a study of beta chain features in type 1 diabetes. Sequencing targeted expressed TCRB transcripts, as all isolated RNA had been reverse transcribed. Repertoires were generated with immunoSEQ multiplex PCR, while TCRdb's copy carries only in-frame clones and drops some. This sample has under 450,000 clones, with around 14% found just once. CD45RO/CCR7/CD25/CD127/CD95/CD27 staining was used to isolate CD4+ naive, central memory, regulatory and stem cell-like memory cells by sorting.

This sequence joins TRBV7-2 and TRBJ1-4; D is unclear. The sequencing sample was made of naive CD4+ T cells from blood. This clonotype was obtained from a young man in good health. CDR3 bases: TGTGCCAGCCGGGGTGGGTTTAATGAAAAACTGTTTTTT. It specifies CASRGGFNEKLFF.